At least ten counts were recorded for the clone carrying this T cell receptor (beta chain). What it binds is not known. This entry is derived from a study of T-cell reconstitution after alpha-beta-depleted transplantation in children. General study results and limits: Day-60 TCRbeta diversity that was high in some patients was derived from surviving recipient T cells and thymic progenitors. Among T cells one year after transplant, newly produced cells accounted for most counts and diversity. Reportedly, roughly two months post-transplant, alpha-beta T cells arose from several hundred expanded graft clones.

The V gene lost 6 bases and the J gene lost 0 bases, with 12 bases spanning the gap. This CDR3 has 15 residues. Library preparation (for TCRbeta) was performed with unique molecular identifiers. One entry per CDR3 protein, called by TCRdb with MiXCR from the PCR reads. The data contain roughly 300,000 distinct CDR3 sequences, 11% of them singletons. The chain joins TRBV12-3 or TRBV12-4 to TRBJ2-1; tentatively, D is TRBD1 (6 bases). The clonotype was recovered from a male patient under 10 years old who had a stem cell transplant for chronic granulomatous disease, so the T cells may come from the graft donor. The sequenced sample was peripheral blood, obtained 180 days after TCRalphabeta/CD19-depleted stem cell transplant. The CDR3 sequence: CASRQGFSSYNEQFF. The CDR3 bases are TGTGCCAGCAGACAGGGTTTTAGCTCCTACAATGAGCAGTTCTTC.